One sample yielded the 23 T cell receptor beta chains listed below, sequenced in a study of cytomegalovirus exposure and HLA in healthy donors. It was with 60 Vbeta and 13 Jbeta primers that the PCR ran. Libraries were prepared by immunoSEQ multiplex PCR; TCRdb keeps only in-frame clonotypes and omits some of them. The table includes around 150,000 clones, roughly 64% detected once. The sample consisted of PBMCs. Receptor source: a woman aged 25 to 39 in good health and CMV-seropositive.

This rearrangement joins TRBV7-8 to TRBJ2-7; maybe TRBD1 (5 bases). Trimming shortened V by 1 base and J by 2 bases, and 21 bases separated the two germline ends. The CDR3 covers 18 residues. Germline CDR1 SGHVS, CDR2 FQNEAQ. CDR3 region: CASSLGVWPLDTTYEQYF. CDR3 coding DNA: TGTGCCAGCAGCTTAGGTGTCTGGCCGTTGGACACCACCTACGAGCAGTACTTC. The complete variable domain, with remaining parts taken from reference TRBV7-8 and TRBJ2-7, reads GAGVSQSPRYKVAKRGQDVALRCDPISGHVSLFWYQQALGQGPEFLTYFQNEAQLDKSGLPSDRFFAERPEGSVSTLKIQRTQQEDSAVYLCASSLGVWPLDTTYEQYFGPGTRLTVT.

The CDR3 DNA reads TGTGCCAGTAGTACCCGGACAGGGGGAGTCTATGGCTACACCTTC. This encodes CASSTRTGGVYGYTF. The chain employs TRBV19 and TRBJ1-2; 10 bases line up with TRBD1. This CDR3 spans 15 amino acids. Looked up from germline, CDR1 is LNHDA and CDR2 is SQIVND (reference sequence). V was pared by 4 bases and J by 4 bases, with 6 bases of the junction left unmatched.

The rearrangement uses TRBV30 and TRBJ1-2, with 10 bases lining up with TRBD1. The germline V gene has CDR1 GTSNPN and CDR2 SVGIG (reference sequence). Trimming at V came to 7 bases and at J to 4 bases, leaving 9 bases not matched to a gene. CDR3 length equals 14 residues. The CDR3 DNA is TGTGCCTCGTCACGACAGGGGGCTGGCTATGGCTACACCTTC. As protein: CASSRQGAGYGYTF.

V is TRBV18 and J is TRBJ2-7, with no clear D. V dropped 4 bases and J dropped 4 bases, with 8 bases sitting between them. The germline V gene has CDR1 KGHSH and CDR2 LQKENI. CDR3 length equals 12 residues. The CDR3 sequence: CASSQQKYEQYF. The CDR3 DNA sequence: TGTGCCAGCTCACAACAGAAATACGAGCAGTACTTC. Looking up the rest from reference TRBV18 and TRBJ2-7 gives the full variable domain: NAGVMQNPRHLVRRRGQEARLRCSPMKGHSHVYWYRQLPEEGLKFMVYLQKENIIDESGMPKERFSAEFPKEGPSILRIQQVVRGDSAAYFCASSQQKYEQYFGPGTRLTVT.

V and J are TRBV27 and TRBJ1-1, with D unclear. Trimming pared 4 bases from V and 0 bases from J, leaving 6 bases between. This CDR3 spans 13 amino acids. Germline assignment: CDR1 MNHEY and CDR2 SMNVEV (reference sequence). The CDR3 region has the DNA TGTGCCAGCAGTTCCGTCTTGAACACTGAAGCTTTCTTT. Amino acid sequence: CASSSVLNTEAFF.

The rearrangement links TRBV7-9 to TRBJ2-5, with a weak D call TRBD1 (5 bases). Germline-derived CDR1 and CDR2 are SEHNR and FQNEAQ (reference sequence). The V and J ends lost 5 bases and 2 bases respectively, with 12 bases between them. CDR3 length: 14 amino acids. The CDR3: CASSRLDKQETQYF. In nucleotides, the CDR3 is TGTGCCAGCAGCCGCCTGGACAAACAAGAGACCCAGTACTTC.

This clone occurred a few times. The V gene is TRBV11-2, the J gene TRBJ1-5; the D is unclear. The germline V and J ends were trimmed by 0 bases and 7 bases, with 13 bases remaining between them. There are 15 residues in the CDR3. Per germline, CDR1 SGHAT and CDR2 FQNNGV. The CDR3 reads CASSLDSGEGQPQHF. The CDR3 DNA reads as TGTGCCAGCAGCTTAGATTCCGGGGAGGGCCAGCCCCAGCATTTT.

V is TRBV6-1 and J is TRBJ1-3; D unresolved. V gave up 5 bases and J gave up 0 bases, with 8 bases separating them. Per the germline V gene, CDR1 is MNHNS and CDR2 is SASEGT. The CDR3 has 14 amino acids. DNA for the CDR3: TGTGCCAGCAGTCCGGGAGGCTCTGGAAACACCATATATTTT. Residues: CASSPGGSGNTIYF.

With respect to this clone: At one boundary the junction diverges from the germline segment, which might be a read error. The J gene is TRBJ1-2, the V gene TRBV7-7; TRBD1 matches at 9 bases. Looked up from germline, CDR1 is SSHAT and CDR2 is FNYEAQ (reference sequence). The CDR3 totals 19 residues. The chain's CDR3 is CASSFPEWDRAQQNYGYTF. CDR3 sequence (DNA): TGTGCTAGCAGCTTTCCCGAGTGGGACAGGGCCCAACAAAACTATGGCTACACCTTC.

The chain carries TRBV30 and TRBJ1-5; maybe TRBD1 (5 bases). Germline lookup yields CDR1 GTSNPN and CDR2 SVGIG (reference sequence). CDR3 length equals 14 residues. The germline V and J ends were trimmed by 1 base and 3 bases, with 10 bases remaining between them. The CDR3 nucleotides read TGTGCCTGGAGTGGGGGGGTACTCAATCAGCCCCAGCATTTT. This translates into CAWSGGVLNQPQHF.

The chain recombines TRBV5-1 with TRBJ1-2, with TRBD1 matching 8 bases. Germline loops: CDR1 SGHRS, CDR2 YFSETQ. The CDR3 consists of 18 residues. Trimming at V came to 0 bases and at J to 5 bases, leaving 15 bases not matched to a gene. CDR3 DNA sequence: TGCGCCAGCAGCTTGGGAATAACCTGGGACAGGCCGCTTTATGGCTACACCTTC. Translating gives CASSLGITWDRPLYGYTF. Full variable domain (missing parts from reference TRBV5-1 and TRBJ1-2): KAGVTQTPRYLIKTRGQQVTLSCSPISGHRSVSWYQQTPGQGLQFLFEYFSETQRNKGNFPGRFSGRQFSNSRSEMNVSTLELGDSALYLCASSLGITWDRPLYGYTFGSGTRLTVV.

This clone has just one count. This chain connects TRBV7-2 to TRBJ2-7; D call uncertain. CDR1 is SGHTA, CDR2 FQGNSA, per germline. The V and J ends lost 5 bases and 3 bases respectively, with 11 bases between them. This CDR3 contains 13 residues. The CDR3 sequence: CASSIKTGYEQYF. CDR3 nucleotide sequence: TGTGCCAGCAGCATAAAGACTGGCTACGAGCAGTACTTC.

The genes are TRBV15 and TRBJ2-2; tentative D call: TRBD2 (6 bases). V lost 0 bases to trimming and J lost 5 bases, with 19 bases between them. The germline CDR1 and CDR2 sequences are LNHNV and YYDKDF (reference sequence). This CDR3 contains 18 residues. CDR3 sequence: CATSRDKVGGLGTGELFF. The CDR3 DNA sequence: TGTGCCACCAGCAGAGATAAGGTCGGGGGATTGGGAACCGGGGAGCTGTTTTTT.

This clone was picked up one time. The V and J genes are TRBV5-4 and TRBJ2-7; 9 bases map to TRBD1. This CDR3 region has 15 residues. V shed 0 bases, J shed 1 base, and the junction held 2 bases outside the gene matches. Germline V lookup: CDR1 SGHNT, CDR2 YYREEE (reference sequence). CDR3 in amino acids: CASSLVDRGSYEQYF. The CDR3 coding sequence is TGTGCCAGCAGCTTGGTGGACAGGGGTTCCTACGAGCAGTACTTC. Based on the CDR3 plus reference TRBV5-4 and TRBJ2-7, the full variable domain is ETGVTQSPTHLIKTRGQQVTLRCSSQSGHNTVSWYQQALGQGPQFIFQYYREEENGRGNFPPRFSGLQFPNYSSELNVNALELDDSALYLCASSLVDRGSYEQYFGPGTRLTVT.

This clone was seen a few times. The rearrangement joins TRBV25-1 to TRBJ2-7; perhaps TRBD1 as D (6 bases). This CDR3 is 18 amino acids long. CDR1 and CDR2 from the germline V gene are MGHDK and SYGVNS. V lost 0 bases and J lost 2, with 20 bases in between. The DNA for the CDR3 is TGTGCCAGCAGTGAATATACGCTGTCACGGACAGCCCCCTACGAGCAGTACTTC. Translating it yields CASSEYTLSRTAPYEQYF.

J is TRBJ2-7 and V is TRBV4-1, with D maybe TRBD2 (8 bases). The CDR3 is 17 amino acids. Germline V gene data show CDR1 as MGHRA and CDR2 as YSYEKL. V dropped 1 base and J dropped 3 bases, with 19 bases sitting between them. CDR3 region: CASSQGQGGGLVYEQYF. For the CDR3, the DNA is TGCGCCAGCAGCCAAGGCCAGGGGGGGGGACTAGTCTACGAGCAGTACTTC.

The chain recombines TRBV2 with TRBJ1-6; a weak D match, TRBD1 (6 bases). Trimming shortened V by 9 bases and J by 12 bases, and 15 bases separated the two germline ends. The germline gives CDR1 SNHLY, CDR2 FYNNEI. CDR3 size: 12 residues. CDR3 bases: TGTGCCAGTCGTCAGGACAGCCAACCCCTCCACTTT. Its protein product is CASRQDSQPLHF.

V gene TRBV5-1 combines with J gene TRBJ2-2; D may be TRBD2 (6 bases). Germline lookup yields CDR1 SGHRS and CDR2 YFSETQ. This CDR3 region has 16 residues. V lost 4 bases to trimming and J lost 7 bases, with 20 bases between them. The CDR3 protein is CASSPARAGLSGELFF. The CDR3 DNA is TGCGCCAGCAGCCCGGCCCGGGCAGGACTAAGCGGGGAGCTGTTTTTT.

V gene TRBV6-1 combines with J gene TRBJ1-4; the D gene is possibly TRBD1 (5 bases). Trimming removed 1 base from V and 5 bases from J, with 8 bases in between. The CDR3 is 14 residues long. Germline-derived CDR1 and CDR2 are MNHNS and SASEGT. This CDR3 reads CASSEGTRNEKLFF. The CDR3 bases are TGTGCCAGCAGTGAAGGGACACGAAATGAAAAACTGTTTTTT.

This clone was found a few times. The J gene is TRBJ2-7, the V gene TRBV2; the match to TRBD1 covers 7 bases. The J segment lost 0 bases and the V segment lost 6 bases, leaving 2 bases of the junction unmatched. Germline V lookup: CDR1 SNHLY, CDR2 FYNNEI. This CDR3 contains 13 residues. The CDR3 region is CASSRDSSYEQYF. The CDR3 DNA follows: TGTGCCAGCAGCCGGGACAGCTCCTACGAGCAGTACTTC.

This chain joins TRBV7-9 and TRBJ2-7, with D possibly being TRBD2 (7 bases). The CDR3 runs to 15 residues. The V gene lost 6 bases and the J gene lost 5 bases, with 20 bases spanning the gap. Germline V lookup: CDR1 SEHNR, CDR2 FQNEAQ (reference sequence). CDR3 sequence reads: CASRPLGGAPHEQYF. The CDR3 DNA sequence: TGTGCCAGCAGGCCTTTGGGGGGGGCACCCCACGAGCAGTACTTC.

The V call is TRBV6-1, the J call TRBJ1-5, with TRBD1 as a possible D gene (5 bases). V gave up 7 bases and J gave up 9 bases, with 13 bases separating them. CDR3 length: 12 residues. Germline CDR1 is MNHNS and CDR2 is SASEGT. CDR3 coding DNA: TGTGCCAGCACCCAAGAAACAGGGCCCCAGCATTTT. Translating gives CASTQETGPQHF.

The CDR3 protein is CASSEKGGSSGETQYF. In nucleotides, the CDR3 is TGTGCCAGCAGTGAAAAGGGGGGGAGCTCGGGAGAGACCCAGTACTTC. The rearrangement joins TRBV2 to TRBJ2-5; D possibly corresponds to TRBD2 (7 bases). This CDR3 contains 16 residues. V was pared by 2 bases and J by 4 bases, with 17 bases between. Per the germline V gene, CDR1 is SNHLY and CDR2 is FYNNEI.